Listed below are T cell receptor beta chains from one sample, sequenced in a study of radiotherapy plus CTLA-4 blockade in lung cancer. Data came from immunoSEQ multiplex PCR; TCRdb stores just in-frame clones and leaves some out. Of about 32,000 clones detected, approximately 66% appear once; the ten largest clones hold 4%. Sequencing was performed on peripheral blood, taken from a patient treated with radiotherapy plus ipilimumab. Receptors originate from a human donor with non-small cell lung cancer who had stable disease on radiotherapy plus ipilimumab. Each CDR3 is given without its conserved first and last residue.

cdr3_length,v_call,cdr3_aa
13,TRBV4-1,ASSFGTRGTGELF
16,TRBV10-3,AISESGGWDEVGTEAF
11,TRBV7-4,ASSLVGNTEAF
14,TRBV5-6,ASSRAGLLPYNEQF
12,TRBV5-4,ASSLQGVTGELF
12,TRBV7-6,ASSLGAVDYGYT
11,TRBV6-6,ASLTSGNQPQH
14,TRBV5-5,ASSLPLGTVQYEQY
10,TRBV28,ASSSYSWTQY
12,TRBV6-4,ASSNIRGTGELF
9,TRBV5-1,ASKRQGQQY
16,TRBV4-1,ASSRPPGQDSGANVLT
11,TRBV27,ASRRTGGNTIY
14,TRBV28,ASSSLGTPVLYEQF
12,TRBV6-1,ASTTGGNVHEQY
15,TRBV7-8,ASSLIQGRKTYNEQF
14,TRBV19,ASSVSTTSGQETQY
13,TRBV5-1,ASSPWAANNYGYT
14,TRBV30,AWSVPWGREVEGYT
13,TRBV2,ASSPQALKGYEQY